This T cell receptor (beta chain) was sequenced in a study of blood T cell repertoires in COVID-19. Turning to the study itself: Samples representing acute and convalescent COVID-19 were sourced from the United States, Italy and Spain.

Profiling relied on immunoSEQ multiplex PCR, and the TCRdb table lists in-frame clones only, not all of them. The sample comprises under 300,000 clones, about 87% of which are singletons, and about 3% rests with the top ten. The germline V and J ends were trimmed by 1 base and 6 bases, with 16 bases remaining between them. The CDR3 loop spans 16 amino acids. Per the germline V gene, CDR1 is SGHAT and CDR2 is FQDESV (reference sequence). Participants spanned ages roughly 18 to 95 years and resided in 20 to 30 US areas. Participant-reported clinical history was the basis for cohort assignment. Sequencing used PBMCs or T cells enriched from blood (not recorded which). The J gene is TRBJ2-1, the V gene TRBV11-1; D is perhaps TRBD2 (5 bases). The source is a woman aged 45-60 years who had recovered from COVID-19. This chain's CDR3 is CASSLDPGMTSNEQFF. DNA for the CDR3: TGTGCCAGCAGCTTAGACCCGGGGATGACGTCCAATGAGCAGTTCTTC.